What follows are 18 T cell receptor beta chains derived from one specimen sequenced in a study of brain metastases from non-small cell lung cancer. Libraries were prepared by immunoSEQ multiplex PCR; TCRdb keeps only in-frame clonotypes and omits some of them. The sample lists approximately 4,400 clones, around 85% occurring once. Sequenced material: primary lung tumor tissue. These receptors were obtained from a donor over 35 with non-small cell lung cancer.

The chain combines TRBV23-1 with TRBJ1-1, with unresolved D. TRBV23-1 is classed as an ORF, of uncertain function. The CDR3 is 14 residues long. Trimming took 0 bases from V and 1 from J, leaving 6 bases between them. The CDR3 reads CASSQSEQNTEAFF. Written as DNA, the CDR3 is TGCGCCAGCAGTCAATCGGAGCAGAACACTGAAGCTTTCTTT.

As concerns this clone: The junction departs from germline at one end; a sequencing error may be responsible. Different DNA sequences within this sample yield the same CDR3. CDR3 amino acids: CASSYRDGNQPQHF. CDR3 DNA sequence: TGTGCCAGCAGTTACAGGGATGGCAATCAACCCCAGCATTTT. The chain links TRBV6-5 to TRBJ1-5; D call uncertain. Germline-derived CDR1 and CDR2 are MNHEY and SVGAGI. This CDR3 region has 14 residues.

The chain combines TRBV6-2 or TRBV6-3 with TRBJ2-1, with a tentative D call TRBD1 (6 bases). The CDR3 covers 15 residues. V was shortened by 6 bases and J by 4 bases, with 16 bases between the two germline ends. The V gene's germline CDR1 is MNHEY and CDR2 SVGEGT. This CDR3 is CASSLGGSRYNEQFF. The CDR3, as DNA: TGTGCCAGCAGCCTAGGGGGTTCCAGATACAATGAGCAGTTCTTC.

CDR3 sequence reads: CASSNFYEQYV. Here the CDR3 DNA reads TGTGCCAGCAGCAACTTCTACGAGCAGTACGTC. The gene calls are TRBV5-6 and TRBJ2-7; D gene unclear. The CDR3 length is 11 residues. CDR1 is SGHDT, CDR2 YYEEEE, per germline. V was shortened by 4 bases and J by 3 bases, with 5 bases between the two germline ends.

This chain connects TRBV30 to TRBJ2-4, with a tentative D call TRBD1 (6 bases). The CDR3 has 15 residues. Trimming left V 0 bases short and J 1 base short, with 10 bases between. Per germline, CDR1 GTSNPN and CDR2 SVGIG (reference sequence). In nucleotides, the CDR3 is TGTGCCTGGAGTGTTGGGGGCTTCGCCAAAAACATTCAGTACTTC. This translates into CAWSVGGFAKNIQYF. The full variable domain, completed using reference TRBV30 and TRBJ2-4, is SQTIHQWPATLVQPVGSPLSLECTVEGTSNPNLYWYRQAAGRGLQLLFYSVGIGQISSEVPQNLSASRPQDRQFILSSKKLLLSDSGFYLCAWSVGGFAKNIQYFGAGTRLSVL.

A single count supports this clone. The DNA for the CDR3 is TGTGCCAGCAGTCGAAGGGACTGGAACCAAGAGACCCAGTACTTC. Its protein is CASSRRDWNQETQYF. V gene TRBV6-5 combines with J gene TRBJ2-5; maybe TRBD2 (6 bases). The CDR3 runs 15 residues. Trimming shortened V by 5 bases and J by 0 bases, and 13 bases separated the two germline ends. Per the germline V gene, CDR1 is MNHEY and CDR2 is SVGAGI.

A remark on this clone: This could be a read error, since a much larger clone is one nucleotide away. In the same sample, other DNA sequences code for this CDR3. The chain combines TRBV5-1 with TRBJ1-1; D is unclear. The CDR3 extends over 14 amino acids. Germline loops: CDR1 SGHRS, CDR2 YFSETQ. The CDR3: CASSQRTANTEAFF. The CDR3 region has the DNA TGTGCCAGCAGCCAGCGGACGGCGAACACTGAAGCTTTCTTT.

The chain is built from TRBV20-1 and TRBJ1-4, with unresolved D. V lost 6 bases to trimming and J lost 7 bases, with 6 bases between them. The CDR3 contains 10 residues. Per germline, CDR1 DFQATT and CDR2 SNEGSKA (reference sequence). The CDR3 loop is CSAFGEKLFF. The CDR3 region has the DNA TGCAGTGCCTTTGGTGAAAAACTGTTTTTT.

The chain links TRBV30 to TRBJ2-5; TRBD2 aligns across 8 bases. Per the germline V gene, CDR1 is GTSNPN and CDR2 is SVGIG (reference sequence). After removal of 4 bases from V and 2 bases from J, the junction contained 3 bases not matched to a gene. The CDR3 runs to 13 residues. The CDR3, as DNA: TGTGCCTGGAATCGGGGGGGACAAGAGACCCAGTACTTC. Translation gives CAWNRGGQETQYF.

The chain is built from TRBV5-8 and TRBJ2-5, with D uncertain. The germline V gene encodes CDR1 SGHTS and CDR2 YDEGEE. CDR3 length equals 13 residues. The V end was cut by 2 bases, the J end by 5 bases, with 10 bases between. The CDR3 sequence is CASSFSGVETQYF. DNA of the CDR3: TGTGCCAGCAGCTTTAGTGGGGTGGAGACCCAGTACTTC.

J is TRBJ1-6 and V is TRBV21-1; the table calls TRBD1, which could not be checked here. TRBV21-1 is described as a pseudogene. CDR3 length: 18 residues. The CDR3 DNA reads as TGTGCCAGCAGCAAAAAAGGCCCCCGGGACAGGGACAATTCACCCCTCCACTTT. Amino acids: CASSKKGPRDRDNSPLHF.

The V gene is TRBV7-8, the J gene TRBJ1-1; no firm D call. V gave up 1 base and J gave up 1 base, with 22 bases separating them. This CDR3 has 19 residues. CDR1 and CDR2 (germline): SGHVS, FQNEAQ. CDR3 loop: CASSLGRKGIDRRNTEAFF. Here the CDR3 DNA reads TGTGCCAGCAGCTTAGGGAGAAAAGGGATTGATCGTCGGAACACTGAAGCTTTCTTT.

This clone showed up just once. This chain connects TRBV6-5 to TRBJ1-5; D not certain. There are 15 residues in the CDR3. Germline loops: CDR1 MNHEY, CDR2 SVGAGI. Trimming cost V 5 bases and J 0 bases, with 11 bases left between them. CDR3 region: CASSKNPFSNQPQHF. The DNA for the CDR3 is TGTGCCAGCAGTAAAAATCCTTTTAGCAATCAGCCCCAGCATTTT.

This clone appeared a single time. The rearrangement links TRBV25-1 to TRBJ2-2; possible D gene TRBD2, 5 bases. V lost 6 bases to trimming and J lost 7 bases, with 15 bases between them. CDR3 length: 14 amino acids. CDR1 and CDR2 (germline): MGHDK, SYGVNS. CDR3 nucleotide sequence: TGTGCCAGCAGAGGCGAGGGTCTGGTCGGGGAGCTGTTTTTT. Residues: CASRGEGLVGELFF.

The chain joins TRBV4-1 to TRBJ1-2; the D is unclear. Germline CDR1 MGHRA, CDR2 YSYEKL. V gave up 0 bases and J gave up 7 bases, with 12 bases separating them. The CDR3 is made up of 14 amino acids. The CDR3 spells CASSQDLVPTGYTF. The CDR3, as DNA: TGCGCCAGCAGCCAAGATCTGGTACCTACTGGCTACACCTTC.

The V call is TRBV4-3, the J call TRBJ1-2, with TRBD1 as a possible D gene (5 bases). This CDR3 has 15 amino acids. Germline CDR1 is LGHNA and CDR2 is YSLEER. V was cut by 4 bases and J by 5 bases, with 17 bases left in between. Here the CDR3 DNA reads TGCGCCAGCAGCCCGGGACGTGCGACGGTTTATGGCTACACCTTC. Translation: CASSPGRATVYGYTF.

DNA for the CDR3: TGTGCCAGCAGCCGATTACAGGGTGGGTACACTGAAGCTTTCTTT. Residues: CASSRLQGGYTEAFF. The genes are TRBV14 and TRBJ1-1; tentative D call: TRBD1 (6 bases). Germline CDR1 SGHDN, CDR2 FVKESK. Trimming took off 4 bases at V and 3 bases at J, with 15 bases between the two ends. This CDR3 has 15 residues. Supplemented by reference TRBV14 and TRBJ1-1, the full variable domain reads EAGVTQFPSHSVIEKGQTVTLRCDPISGHDNLYWYRRVMGKEIKFLLHFVKESKQDESGMPNNRFLAERTGGTYSTLKVQPAELEDSGVYFCASSRLQGGYTEAFFGQGTRLTVV.

There are a few counts of this clone. This chain joins TRBV6-5 and TRBJ1-2; a weak D match, TRBD1 (5 bases). From germline, CDR1 is MNHEY and CDR2 SVGAGI. The CDR3 totals 12 residues. The V end lost 0 bases, the J end lost 8 bases, and 7 bases lay between the germline ends. In nucleotides, the CDR3 is TGTGCCAGCAGTTACTCGGGGGAAGGCTACACCTTC. As protein: CASSYSGEGYTF.